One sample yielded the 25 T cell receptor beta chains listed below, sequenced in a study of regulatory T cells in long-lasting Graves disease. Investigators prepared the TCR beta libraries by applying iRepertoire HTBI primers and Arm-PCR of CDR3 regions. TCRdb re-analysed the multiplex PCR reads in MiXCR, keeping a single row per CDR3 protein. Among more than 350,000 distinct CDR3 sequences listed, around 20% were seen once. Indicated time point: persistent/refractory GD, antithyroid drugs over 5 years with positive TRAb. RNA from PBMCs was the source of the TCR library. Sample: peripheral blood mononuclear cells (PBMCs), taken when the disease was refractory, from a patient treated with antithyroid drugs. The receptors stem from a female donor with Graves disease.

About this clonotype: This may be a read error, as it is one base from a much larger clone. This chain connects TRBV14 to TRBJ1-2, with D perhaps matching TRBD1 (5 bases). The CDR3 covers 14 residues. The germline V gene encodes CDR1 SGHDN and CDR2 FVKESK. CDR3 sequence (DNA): TGTGCCAGCAGTCCGAACGGGGCAGTCTATGGCTACGCCTTC. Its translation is CASSPNGAVYGYAF.

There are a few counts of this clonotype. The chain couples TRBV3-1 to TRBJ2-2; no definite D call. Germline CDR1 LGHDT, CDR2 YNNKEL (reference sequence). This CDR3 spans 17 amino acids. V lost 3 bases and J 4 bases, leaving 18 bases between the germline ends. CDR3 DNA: TGTGCCAGCAGCCAGGTCCGGGCCTTAGTCGTCACCGGGGAGCTGTTTTTT. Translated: CASSQVRALVVTGELFF.

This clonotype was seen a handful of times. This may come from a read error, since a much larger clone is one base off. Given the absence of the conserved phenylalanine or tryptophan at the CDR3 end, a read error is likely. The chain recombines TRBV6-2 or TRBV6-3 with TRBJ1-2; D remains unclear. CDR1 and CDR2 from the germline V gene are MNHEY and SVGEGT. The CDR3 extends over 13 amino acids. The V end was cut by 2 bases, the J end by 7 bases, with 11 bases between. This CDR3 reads CASSYQKMSGYTL. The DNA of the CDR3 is TGTGCCAGCAGTTACCAAAAGATGAGTGGCTACACCCTC.

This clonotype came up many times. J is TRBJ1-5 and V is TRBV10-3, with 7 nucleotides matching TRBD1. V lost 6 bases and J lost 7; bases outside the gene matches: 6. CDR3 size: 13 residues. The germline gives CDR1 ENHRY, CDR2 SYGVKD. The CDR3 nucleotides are TGTGCCATCAGACAGGGGACGGGACAGCCCCAGCATTTT. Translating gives CAIRQGTGQPQHF.

The CDR3 DNA reads TGTGCCAGCAGTGGTCACGGGAAGGCATACAATGAGCAGTTCTTC. It specifies CASSGHGKAYNEQFF. This sequence joins TRBV25-1 and TRBJ2-1; D perhaps matches TRBD2 (5 bases). This CDR3 comprises 15 residues. The V and J ends lost 4 bases and 4 bases respectively, with 14 bases between them. Germline CDR1 reads MGHDK; CDR2 reads SYGVNS.

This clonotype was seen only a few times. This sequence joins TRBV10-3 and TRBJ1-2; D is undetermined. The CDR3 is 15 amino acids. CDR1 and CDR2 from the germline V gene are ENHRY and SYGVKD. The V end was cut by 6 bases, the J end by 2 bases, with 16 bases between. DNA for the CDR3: TGTGCCATCAGCGGATACAGCCGAAACAACTATGGCTACACCTTC. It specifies CAISGYSRNNYGYTF.

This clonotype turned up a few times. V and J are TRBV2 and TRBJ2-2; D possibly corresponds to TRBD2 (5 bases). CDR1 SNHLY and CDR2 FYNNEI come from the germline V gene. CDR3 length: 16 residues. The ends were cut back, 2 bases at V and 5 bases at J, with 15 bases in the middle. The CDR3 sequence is CASSEIGPRGTGELFF. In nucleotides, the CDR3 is TGTGCCAGCAGTGAAATCGGTCCCCGAGGGACCGGGGAGCTGTTTTTT. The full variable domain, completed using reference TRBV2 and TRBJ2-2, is EPEVTQTPSHQVTQMGQEVILRCVPISNHLYFYWYRQILGQKVEFLVSFYNNEISEKSEIFDDQFSVERPDGSNFTLKIRSTKLEDSAMYFCASSEIGPRGTGELFFGEGSRLTVL.

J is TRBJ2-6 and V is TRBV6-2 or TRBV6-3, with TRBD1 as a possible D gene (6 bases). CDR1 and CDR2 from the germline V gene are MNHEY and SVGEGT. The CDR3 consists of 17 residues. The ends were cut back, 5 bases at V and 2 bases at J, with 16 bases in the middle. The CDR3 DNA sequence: TGTGCCAGCAGTACTGACAGGTTTCCGGCTGGGGCCAACGTCCTGACTTTC. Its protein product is CASSTDRFPAGANVLTF.

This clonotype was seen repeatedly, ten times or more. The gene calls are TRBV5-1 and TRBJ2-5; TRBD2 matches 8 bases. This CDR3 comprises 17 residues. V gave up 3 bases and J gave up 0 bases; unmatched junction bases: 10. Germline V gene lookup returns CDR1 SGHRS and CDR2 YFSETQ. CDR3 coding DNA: TGCGCCAGCAGCTCGTCCCAAGCGGGGGAGTACCAAGAGACCCAGTACTTC. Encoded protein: CASSSSQAGEYQETQYF.

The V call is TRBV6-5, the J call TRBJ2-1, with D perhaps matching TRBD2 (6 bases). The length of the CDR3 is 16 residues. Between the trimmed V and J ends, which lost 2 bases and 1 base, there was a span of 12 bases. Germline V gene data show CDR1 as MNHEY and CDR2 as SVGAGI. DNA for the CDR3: TGTGCCAGCAGTTACGTGGAGGGACGATCCTACAATGAGCAGTTCTTC. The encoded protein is CASSYVEGRSYNEQFF.

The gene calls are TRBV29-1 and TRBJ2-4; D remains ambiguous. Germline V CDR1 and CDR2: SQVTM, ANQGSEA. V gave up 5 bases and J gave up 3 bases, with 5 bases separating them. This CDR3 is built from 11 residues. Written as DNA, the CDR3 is TGCAGCGTTAGTCACAAAAACATTCAGTACTTC. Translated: CSVSHKNIQYF. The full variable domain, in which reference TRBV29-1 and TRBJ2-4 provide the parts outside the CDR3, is SAVISQKPSRDICQRGTSLTIQCQVDSQVTMMFWYRQQPGQSLTLIATANQGSEATYESGFVIDKFPISRPNLTFSTLTVSNMSPEDSSIYLCSVSHKNIQYFGAGTRLSVL.

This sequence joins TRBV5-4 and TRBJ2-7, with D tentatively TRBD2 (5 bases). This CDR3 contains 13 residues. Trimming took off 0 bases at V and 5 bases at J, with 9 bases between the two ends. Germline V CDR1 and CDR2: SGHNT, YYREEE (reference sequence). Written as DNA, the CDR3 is TGTGCCAGCAGCTTGGCGGGAAGAAACGAGCAGTACTTC. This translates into CASSLAGRNEQYF.

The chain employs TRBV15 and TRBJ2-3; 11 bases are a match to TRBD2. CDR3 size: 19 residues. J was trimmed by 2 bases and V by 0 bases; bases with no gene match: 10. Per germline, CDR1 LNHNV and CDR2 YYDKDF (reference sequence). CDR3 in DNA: TGTGCCACCAGCAGAGAGTTGACTAGCGGGACGGGGTACACAGATACGCAGTATTTT. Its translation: CATSRELTSGTGYTDTQYF.

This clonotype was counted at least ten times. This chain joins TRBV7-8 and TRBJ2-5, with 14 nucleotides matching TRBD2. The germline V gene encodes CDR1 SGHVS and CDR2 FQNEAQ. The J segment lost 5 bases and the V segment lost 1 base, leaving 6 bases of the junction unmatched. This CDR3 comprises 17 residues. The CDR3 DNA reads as TGTGCCAGCAGCTTAGGGGGACTAGCGGGAGTACGGGAGACCCAGTACTTC. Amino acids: CASSLGGLAGVRETQYF.

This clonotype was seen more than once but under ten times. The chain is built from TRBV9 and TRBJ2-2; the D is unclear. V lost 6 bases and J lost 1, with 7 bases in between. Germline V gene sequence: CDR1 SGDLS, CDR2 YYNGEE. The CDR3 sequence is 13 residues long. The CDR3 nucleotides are TGTGCCAGCACTCGGTTGAACACCGGGGAGCTGTTTTTT. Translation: CASTRLNTGELFF.

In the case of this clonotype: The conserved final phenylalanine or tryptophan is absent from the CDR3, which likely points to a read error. The CDR3 loop reads CAGSPWTGEETQYL. CDR3 coding DNA: TGTGCCGGCAGCCCATGGACAGGTGAAGAGACCCAGTACCTC. The rearrangement uses TRBV3-1 and TRBJ2-5; TRBD1 agrees at 7 bases. The CDR3 consists of 14 residues. Germline lookup yields CDR1 LGHDT and CDR2 YNNKEL (reference sequence).

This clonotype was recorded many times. This CDR3 is CASSPRTGRNSYEQYF. The CDR3 DNA sequence: TGTGCCAGCAGTCCGAGGACAGGGCGAAACTCCTACGAGCAGTACTTC. The chain employs TRBV28 and TRBJ2-7; 8 bases line up with TRBD1. With V trimmed by 5 bases and J by 0 bases, 9 bases remained unmatched. The CDR3 sequence is 16 residues long. CDR1 is MDHEN and CDR2 is SYDVKM in the germline V gene. Full variable domain (missing parts from reference TRBV28 and TRBJ2-7): DVKVTQSSRYLVKRTGEKVFLECVQDMDHENMFWYRQDPGLGLRLIYFSYDVKMKEKGDIPEGYSVSREKKERFSLILESASTNQTSMYLCASSPRTGRNSYEQYFGPGTRLTVT.

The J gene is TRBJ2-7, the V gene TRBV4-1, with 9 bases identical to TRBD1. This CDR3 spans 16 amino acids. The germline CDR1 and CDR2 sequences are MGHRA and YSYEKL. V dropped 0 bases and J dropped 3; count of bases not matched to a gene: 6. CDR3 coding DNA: TGCGCCAGCAGCCAAGATTTTGGGGACAGGGTCTACGAGCAGTACTTC. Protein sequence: CASSQDFGDRVYEQYF.

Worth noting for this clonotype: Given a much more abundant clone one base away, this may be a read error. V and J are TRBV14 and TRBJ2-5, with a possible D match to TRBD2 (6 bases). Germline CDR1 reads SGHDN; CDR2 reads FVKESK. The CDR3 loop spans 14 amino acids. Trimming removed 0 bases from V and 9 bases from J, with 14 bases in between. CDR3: CASSQDLWEEAQYF. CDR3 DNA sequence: TGTGCCAGCAGCCAAGACTTGTGGGAGGAGGCCCAGTACTTC.

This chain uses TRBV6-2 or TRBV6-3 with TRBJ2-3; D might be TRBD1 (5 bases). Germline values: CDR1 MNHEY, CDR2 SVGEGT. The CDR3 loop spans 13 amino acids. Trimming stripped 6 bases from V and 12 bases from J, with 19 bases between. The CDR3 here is CASRNPRTPHQYF. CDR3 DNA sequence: TGTGCCAGCAGGAATCCTCGGACACCCCACCAGTATTTT.

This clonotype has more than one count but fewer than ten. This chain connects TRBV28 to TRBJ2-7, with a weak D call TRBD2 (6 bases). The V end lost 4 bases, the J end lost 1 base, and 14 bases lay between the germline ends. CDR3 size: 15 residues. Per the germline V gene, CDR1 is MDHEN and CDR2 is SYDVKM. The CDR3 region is CASSSRGSMSYEQYF. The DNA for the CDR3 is TGTGCCAGCAGTTCCCGGGGGTCTATGTCCTACGAGCAGTACTTC. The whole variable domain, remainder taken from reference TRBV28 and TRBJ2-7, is DVKVTQSSRYLVKRTGEKVFLECVQDMDHENMFWYRQDPGLGLRLIYFSYDVKMKEKGDIPEGYSVSREKKERFSLILESASTNQTSMYLCASSSRGSMSYEQYFGPGTRLTVT.

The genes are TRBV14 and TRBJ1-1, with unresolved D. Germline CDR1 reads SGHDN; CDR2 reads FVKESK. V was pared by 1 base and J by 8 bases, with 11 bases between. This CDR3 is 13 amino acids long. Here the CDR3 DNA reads TGTGCCAGCAGCCAAGTGCCGGGCGCGGAAGCTTTCTTT. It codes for CASSQVPGAEAFF. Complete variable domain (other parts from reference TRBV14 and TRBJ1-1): EAGVTQFPSHSVIEKGQTVTLRCDPISGHDNLYWYRRVMGKEIKFLLHFVKESKQDESGMPNNRFLAERTGGTYSTLKVQPAELEDSGVYFCASSQVPGAEAFFGQGTRLTVV.

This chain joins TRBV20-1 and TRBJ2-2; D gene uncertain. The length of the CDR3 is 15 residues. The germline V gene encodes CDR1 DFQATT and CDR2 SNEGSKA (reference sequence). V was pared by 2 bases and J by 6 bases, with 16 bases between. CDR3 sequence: CSARIRLGGAGELFF. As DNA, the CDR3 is TGCAGTGCTAGAATTCGCCTCGGTGGGGCCGGGGAGCTGTTTTTT.

The CDR3 DNA reads TGCGCCAGCAGCTTGAACAGGGTCAGGAATTCACCCCTCCACTTT. This translates into CASSLNRVRNSPLHF. The J gene is TRBJ1-6, the V gene TRBV5-1; a weak D match, TRBD1 (6 bases). CDR1 is SGHRS and CDR2 is YFSETQ in the germline V gene. Trimming shortened V by 1 base and J by 7 bases, and 12 bases separated the two germline ends. The CDR3 is made up of 15 amino acids.

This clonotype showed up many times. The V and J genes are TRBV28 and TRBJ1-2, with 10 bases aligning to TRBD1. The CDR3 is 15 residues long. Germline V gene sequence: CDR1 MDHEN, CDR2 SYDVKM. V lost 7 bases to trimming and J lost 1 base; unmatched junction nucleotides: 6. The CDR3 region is CASTPTGGGNYGYTF. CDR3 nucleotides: TGTGCCAGCACCCCGACAGGGGGCGGTAACTATGGCTACACCTTC.